Below are 10 T cell receptor beta chains sequenced from a single sample in a study of T cell changes during pregnancy in multiple sclerosis (dated by TCRdb to between 2018 and 2021). To prepare the library, the immunoSEQ multiplex PCR assay was applied. The table comes from immuneACCESS by way of TCRdb, which keeps in-frame sequences with V and J called. Part of the clones is missing from these tables; in studies checked, under half for an unresolved V gene and the rest for unknown reasons. The sample table holds over 25,000 clones, of which 85% to 90% were seen once. Together, the top ten hold about 7.3% of the sample. The sample here was CD8+ T cells from peripheral blood mononuclear cells, taken before pregnancy. Receptor source: a female donor with multiple sclerosis, enrolled in a pregnancy study.

The V call is TRBV6-5, the J call TRBJ1-2; D may be TRBD1 (6 bases). Germline V CDR1 and CDR2: MNHEY, SVGAGI. Trimming removed 1 base at V and 2 bases at J, with 14 bases between. The CDR3 sequence is 16 residues long. CDR3 protein: CASSYFVTGQNYGYTF. CDR3 nucleotides: TGTGCCAGCAGTTACTTCGTGACAGGACAAAACTATGGCTACACCTTC.

The chain couples TRBV30 to TRBJ1-6; D perhaps matches TRBD1 (6 bases). The V end was cut by 3 bases, the J end by 8 bases, with 14 bases between. The germline CDR1 and CDR2 sequences are GTSNPN and SVGIG (reference sequence). This CDR3 is 14 amino acids long. CDR3 DNA: TGTGCCTGGAGATGGGACCAGGGGTATTCACCCCTCCACTTT. Translating gives CAWRWDQGYSPLHF. The variable domain in full, with the rest retrieved from reference TRBV30 and TRBJ1-6, is SQTIHQWPATLVQPVGSPLSLECTVEGTSNPNLYWYRQAAGRGLQLLFYSVGIGQISSEVPQNLSASRPQDRQFILSSKKLLLSDSGFYLCAWRWDQGYSPLHFGNGTRLTVT.

The chain joins TRBV18 to TRBJ1-6; no clear D. From germline, CDR1 is KGHSH and CDR2 LQKENI. This CDR3 spans 17 amino acids. The germline V and J ends were trimmed by 0 bases and 7 bases, with 16 bases remaining between them. CDR3 residues: CASSPPKGAVLNSPLHF. CDR3 in DNA: TGTGCCAGCTCACCACCGAAGGGAGCCGTTTTAAATTCACCCCTCCACTTT. Drawing the rest from reference TRBV18 and TRBJ1-6, the complete variable domain is NAGVMQNPRHLVRRRGQEARLRCSPMKGHSHVYWYRQLPEEGLKFMVYLQKENIIDESGMPKERFSAEFPKEGPSILRIQQVVRGDSAAYFCASSPPKGAVLNSPLHFGNGTRLTVT.

The chain links TRBV5-6 to TRBJ1-3; TRBD1 matches at 9 bases. The V and J ends lost 3 bases and 0 bases, in that order; junction bases with no gene match: 4. The CDR3 spans 16 residues. In germline, CDR1 is SGHDT, CDR2 YYEEEE. CDR3 nucleotide sequence: TGTGCCAGCAGCTGGGGGACAGGGCCCTCTGGAAACACCATATATTTT. This translates into CASSWGTGPSGNTIYF.

The rearrangement uses TRBV27 and TRBJ2-7; 7 bases match TRBD1. This CDR3 contains 14 residues. V shed 6 bases, J shed 3 bases, and the junction held 8 bases outside the gene matches. Germline-derived CDR1 and CDR2 are MNHEY and SMNVEV (reference sequence). For the CDR3, the DNA is TGTGCCAGCAGCCCACAGGGGTACTACTACGAGCAGTACTTC. Amino acid sequence: CASSPQGYYYEQYF.

On this clone itself: One junction end does not reproduce the germline sequence, and a read error may be involved. This chain joins TRBV27 and TRBJ2-3, with TRBD2 as a possible D gene (6 bases). The CDR3 runs to 15 residues. Germline values: CDR1 MNHEY, CDR2 SMNVEV (reference sequence). DNA for the CDR3: TGTGCCAGCAGCTTATGGGCCCGGGAGACAGATACGCAGTATTTT. Amino acid sequence: CASSLWARETDTQYF.

The chain links TRBV5-1 to TRBJ1-1; tentatively, D is TRBD1 (5 bases). The CDR3 consists of 14 residues. Germline CDR1 is SGHRS and CDR2 is YFSETQ. V lost 8 bases to trimming and J lost 1 base, with 15 bases between them. Written as DNA, the CDR3 is TGCGCCAGTTTCAGGGATCTCACGAACACTGAAGCTTTCTTT. Protein product: CASFRDLTNTEAFF.

The gene calls are TRBV4-3 and TRBJ1-5; D not resolved. CDR3 length equals 15 residues. The V gene lost 0 bases and the J gene lost 5 bases, with 11 bases spanning the gap. Per the germline V gene, CDR1 is LGHNA and CDR2 is YSLEER. CDR3 residues: CASSQDQNSYQPQHF. Written as DNA, the CDR3 is TGCGCCAGCAGCCAAGATCAAAACAGTTATCAGCCCCAGCATTTT.

The rearrangement joins TRBV19 to TRBJ2-3, with D possibly being TRBD2 (5 bases). The V gene lost 1 base and the J gene lost 6 bases, with 11 bases spanning the gap. The germline gives CDR1 LNHDA, CDR2 SQIVND (reference sequence). The CDR3 is 14 amino acids. DNA for the CDR3: TGTGCCAGTAGTATAGTTTGGGAGAGGGATACGCAGTATTTT. It yields the protein CASSIVWERDTQYF.

This chain joins TRBV2 and TRBJ2-7; 9 bases map to TRBD1. Germline V lookup: CDR1 SNHLY, CDR2 FYNNEI. V was pared by 4 bases and J by 7 bases, with 14 bases of the junction left unmatched. The CDR3 length is 16 residues. CDR3 in amino acids: CASSGQRGQGFSEQYF. CDR3 nucleotide sequence: TGTGCCAGCAGTGGCCAGAGGGGACAGGGATTTAGTGAGCAGTACTTC.